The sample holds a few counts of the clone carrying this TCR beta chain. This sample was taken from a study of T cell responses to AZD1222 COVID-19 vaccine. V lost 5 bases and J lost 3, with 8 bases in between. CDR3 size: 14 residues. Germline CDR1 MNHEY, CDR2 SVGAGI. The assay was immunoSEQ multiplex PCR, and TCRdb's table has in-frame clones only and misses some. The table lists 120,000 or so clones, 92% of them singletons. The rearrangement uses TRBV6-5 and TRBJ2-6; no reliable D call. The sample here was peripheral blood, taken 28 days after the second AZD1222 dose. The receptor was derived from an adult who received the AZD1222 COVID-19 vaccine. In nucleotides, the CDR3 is TGTGCCAGCAGTCCCTCCAGTGGGGCCAACGTCCTGACTTTC. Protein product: CASSPSSGANVLTF.